A selection of T cell receptor beta chains follows, all from one sample in a study of blood T cell repertoires in COVID-19. Repertoires were generated with immunoSEQ multiplex PCR, while TCRdb's copy carries only in-frame clones and drops some. The sample consists of 130,000 to 150,000 clones, approximately 91% of them appearing once. The sample taken for sequencing was peripheral blood. Receptor source: a human donor in a cohort sampled during active COVID-19. Each CDR3 is given with its conserved first and last residue. A D gene is named only where the DNA matches it firmly. Rows give clone size only sometimes, using once, few, many, or a class for an expanded clone.

size: NA; V: TRBV2; J: TRBJ2-6; D: TRBD1; CDR3: CASSVTGGNSGANVLTF; DNA: TGTGCCAGCAGTGTGACAGGGGGGAACTCTGGGGCCAACGTCCTGACTTTC
size: NA; V: TRBV11-2; J: TRBJ2-3; D: TRBD1; CDR3: CASSLGQGWTDTQYF; DNA: TGTGCCAGCAGCTTGGGACAGGGATGGACAGATACGCAGTATTTT
size: NA; V: TRBV25-1; J: TRBJ2-5; D: TRBD1; CDR3: CASSEYKTGPETQYF; DNA: TGTGCCAGCAGTGAATATAAGACAGGGCCAGAGACCCAGTACTTC
size: NA; V: TRBV9; J: TRBJ2-3; D: TRBD1; CDR3: CASSVGQGTDTQYF; DNA: TGTGCCAGCAGCGTAGGACAGGGGACAGATACGCAGTATTTT
size: NA; V: TRBV4-3; J: TRBJ2-2; D: NA; CDR3: CASSQDVGSTYTGELFF; DNA: TGCGCCAGCAGCCAAGATGTGGGTAGCACCTACACCGGGGAGCTGTTTTTT
size: NA; V: TRBV29-1; J: TRBJ1-1; D: NA; CDR3: CSDLTGNTEAFF; DNA: TGCAGCGATTTAACAGGGAACACTGAAGCTTTCTTT
size: NA; V: TRBV20-1; J: TRBJ2-1; D: NA; CDR3: CSASPRDLQFF; DNA: TGCAGTGCTAGCCCCAGGGACTTGCAGTTCTTC
size: NA; V: TRBV7-9; J: TRBJ2-7; D: TRBD1; CDR3: CASSRPPTGEAYEQYF; DNA: TGTGCCAGCAGCCGCCCTCCGACAGGGGAGGCCTACGAGCAGTACTTC
size: few; V: TRBV28; J: TRBJ1-5; D: NA; CDR3: CASSRSGQGWNQPQHF; DNA: TGTGCCAGCAGTCGGTCGGGGCAGGGGTGGAATCAGCCCCAGCATTTT
size: NA; V: TRBV10-3; J: TRBJ1-5; D: TRBD1; CDR3: CAISEDGTAYQPQHF; DNA: TGTGCCATCAGTGAAGATGGGACAGCCTATCAGCCCCAGCATTTT
size: once; V: TRBV3-1/TRBV3-2; J: TRBJ2-5; D: TRBD2; CDR3: CASSQAAGGGRETQYF; DNA: TGTGCCAGCAGCCAAGCGGCGGGAGGGGGCAGAGAGACCCAGTACTTC
size: NA; V: TRBV18; J: TRBJ2-5; D: TRBD2; CDR3: CASSPLAGWNQETQYF; DNA: TGTGCCAGCTCACCACTAGCGGGGTGGAACCAAGAGACCCAGTACTTC
size: few; V: TRBV7-3; J: TRBJ2-1; D: NA; CDR3: CASSPGHNNEQFF; DNA: TGTGCCAGCAGCCCCGGACACAACAATGAGCAGTTCTTC
size: NA; V: TRBV4-1; J: TRBJ2-3; D: NA; CDR3: CASSQAQADHTDTQYF; DNA: TGCGCCAGCAGCCAGGCCCAAGCGGACCACACAGATACGCAGTATTTT
size: NA; V: TRBV7-2; J: TRBJ2-3; D: NA; CDR3: CASSFRTGMTDTQYF; DNA: TGTGCCAGCAGCTTTAGAACAGGGATGACAGATACGCAGTATTTT
size: NA; V: TRBV7-2; J: TRBJ2-7; D: NA; CDR3: CASSLDSTVTYEQYF; DNA: TGTGCCAGCAGCTTAGACAGTACAGTAACCTACGAGCAGTACTTC
size: NA; V: TRBV25-1; J: TRBJ1-3; D: NA; CDR3: CASSEAGMGNTIYF; DNA: TGTGCCAGCAGTGAAGCAGGGATGGGAAACACCATATATTTT
size: once; V: TRBV30; J: TRBJ2-5; D: TRBD1; CDR3: CAWSTLRGSETQYF; DNA: TGTGCCTGGAGTACCCTCAGGGGGTCGGAGACCCAGTACTTC
size: few; V: TRBV7-9; J: TRBJ1-1; D: NA; CDR3: CASSLAMDSSKAFF; DNA: TGTGCCAGCAGCTTAGCGATGGACAGTAGTAAAGCTTTCTTT
size: NA; V: TRBV11-2; J: TRBJ2-7; D: TRBD1; CDR3: CASALSGQASYEQYF; DNA: TGTGCCAGCGCCCTATCAGGACAGGCCTCCTACGAGCAGTACTTC
size: NA; V: TRBV18; J: TRBJ2-2; D: NA; CDR3: CASSSDRLNTGELFF; DNA: TGTGCCAGCTCATCCGACAGGCTTAACACCGGGGAGCTGTTTTTT
size: NA; V: TRBV7-2; J: TRBJ1-5; D: NA; CDR3: CASSLVAAESNQPQHF; DNA: TGTGCCAGCAGCTTAGTTGCGGCGGAAAGCAATCAGCCCCAGCATTTT
size: NA; V: TRBV5-1; J: TRBJ2-3; D: TRBD2; CDR3: CASSLLAGGSGDTQYF; DNA: TGCGCCAGCAGCCTACTAGCGGGAGGGTCGGGAGATACGCAGTATTTT
size: NA; V: TRBV4-1; J: TRBJ2-3; D: NA; CDR3: CASSALARPTDTQYF; DNA: TGCGCCAGCAGCGCCCTAGCGAGACCAACAGATACGCAGTATTTT
size: NA; V: TRBV18; J: TRBJ2-3; D: TRBD2; CDR3: CASLRTSGGDTQYF; DNA: TGTGCCAGCCTCCGGACTAGCGGGGGTGATACGCAGTATTTT
size: NA; V: TRBV7-6; J: TRBJ2-1; D: NA; CDR3: CASSLDGSSYNEQFF; DNA: TGTGCCAGCAGCTTAGACGGGAGCTCCTACAATGAGCAGTTCTTC
size: NA; V: TRBV7-2; J: TRBJ2-7; D: TRBD2; CDR3: CASSQRGAPYEQYF; DNA: TGTGCCAGCAGCCAGCGGGGGGCGCCCTACGAGCAGTACTTC
size: NA; V: TRBV9; J: TRBJ2-2; D: TRBD2; CDR3: CASSVERLAGKTGELFF; DNA: TGTGCCAGCAGCGTAGAGCGGCTAGCGGGAAAAACCGGGGAGCTGTTTTTT
size: NA; V: TRBV2; J: TRBJ2-5; D: TRBD2; CDR3: CASSEWLAGGQETQYF; DNA: TGTGCCAGCAGTGAATGGCTAGCGGGGGGCCAAGAGACCCAGTACTTC
size: NA; V: TRBV19; J: TRBJ1-2; D: NA; CDR3: CASSIDWGRARRGYTF; DNA: TGTGCCAGTAGTATAGACTGGGGGCGCGCCAGGCGTGGCTACACCTTC
size: NA; V: TRBV19; J: TRBJ2-2; D: NA; CDR3: CASSIVARIRLGGTGELFF; DNA: TGTGCCAGTAGTATAGTAGCCCGCATTCGACTCGGGGGCACCGGGGAGCTGTTTTTT
size: NA; V: TRBV6-2/TRBV6-3; J: TRBJ1-4; D: TRBD1; CDR3: CASSYFSGSRGRKGSNEKLFF; DNA: TGTGCCAGCAGTTATTTCTCTGGGAGTAGGGGGCGCAAAGGTTCTAATGAAAAACTGTTTTTT
size: NA; V: TRBV18; J: TRBJ1-2; D: NA; CDR3: CASSPTANYGYTF; DNA: TGTGCCAGCTCACCGACAGCTAACTATGGCTACACCTTC
size: NA; V: TRBV18; J: TRBJ2-5; D: NA; CDR3: CASSEHHESTETQYF; DNA: TGTGCCAGCTCCGAGCACCATGAGTCCACGGAGACCCAGTACTTC
size: few; V: TRBV5-6; J: TRBJ1-6; D: NA; CDR3: CASSLANGSPLHF; DNA: TGTGCCAGCAGCTTGGCCAACGGGTCACCCCTCCACTTT
size: NA; V: TRBV5-5; J: TRBJ1-2; D: TRBD1; CDR3: CASSLEDRGYGYTF; DNA: TGTGCCAGCAGCTTGGAGGACAGGGGGTATGGCTACACCTTC
size: NA; V: TRBV6-5; J: TRBJ1-2; D: NA; CDR3: CASTDGGTNYGYTF; DNA: TGTGCCAGCACGGACGGAGGAACTAACTATGGCTACACCTTC
size: NA; V: TRBV30; J: TRBJ1-2; D: TRBD1; CDR3: CAWSVQGDHYGYTF; DNA: TGTGCCTGGAGTGTTCAGGGGGATCACTATGGCTACACCTTC
size: NA; V: TRBV19; J: TRBJ2-1; D: NA; CDR3: CASSRGDGGDNEQFF; DNA: TGTGCCAGTAGTAGGGGGGACGGGGGAGACAATGAGCAGTTCTTC
size: NA; V: TRBV7-7; J: TRBJ2-1; D: TRBD2; CDR3: CASSPTSDPLNEQFF; DNA: TGTGCTAGCAGCCCAACTAGCGATCCACTCAATGAGCAGTTCTTC
size: few; V: TRBV21-1; J: TRBJ1-5; D: NA; CDR3: CASSANPGTGTSLSNQPQHF; DNA: TGTGCCAGCAGCGCAAACCCGGGGACAGGGACTAGTCTGAGCAATCAGCCCCAGCATTTT
size: many; V: TRBV4-1; J: TRBJ2-1; D: TRBD2; CDR3: CASSRVLAEEQFF; DNA: TGCGCCAGCAGCCGAGTACTAGCGGAGGAGCAGTTCTTC
size: NA; V: TRBV7-4; J: TRBJ1-5; D: NA; CDR3: CASSHPMRRPNQPQHF; DNA: TGTGCCAGCAGCCATCCCATGAGGAGACCAAATCAGCCCCAGCATTTT
size: NA; V: TRBV29-1; J: TRBJ1-4; D: TRBD1; CDR3: CSVGRDRENEKLFF; DNA: TGCAGCGTGGGCCGGGACAGAGAAAATGAAAAACTGTTTTTT
size: NA; V: TRBV9; J: TRBJ1-2; D: TRBD1; CDR3: CASSVGTGGQDGYTF; DNA: TGTGCCAGCAGCGTAGGGACAGGGGGTCAGGATGGCTACACCTTC
size: NA; V: TRBV19; J: TRBJ2-7; D: NA; CDR3: CASSIPGAHSYEQYF; DNA: TGTGCCAGTAGTATCCCGGGAGCGCACTCCTACGAGCAGTACTTC
size: few; V: TRBV11-2; J: TRBJ1-2; D: NA; CDR3: CASSLGGMIDYGYTF; DNA: TGTGCCAGCAGCCTGGGAGGGATGATCGACTATGGCTACACCTTC
size: NA; V: TRBV5-6; J: TRBJ2-5; D: TRBD1; CDR3: CASSEGQGMYETQYF; DNA: TGTGCCAGCAGCGAGGGACAGGGGATGTATGAGACCCAGTACTTC
size: NA; V: TRBV7-6; J: TRBJ1-1; D: TRBD1; CDR3: CASSLADRGVTHTEAFF; DNA: TGTGCCAGCAGCTTAGCGGACAGGGGAGTAACCCATACTGAAGCTTTCTTT
size: NA; V: TRBV27; J: TRBJ2-1; D: NA; CDR3: CASSLGLALDEQFF; DNA: TGTGCCAGCAGTTTAGGGCTAGCTCTTGATGAGCAGTTCTTC
size: NA; V: TRBV30; J: TRBJ1-2; D: NA; CDR3: CAWRAAGGGGYTF; DNA: TGTGCCTGGAGGGCAGCCGGCGGGGGTGGCTACACCTTC
size: NA; V: TRBV7-2; J: TRBJ2-5; D: TRBD2; CDR3: CASSLVAGGMETQYF; DNA: TGTGCCAGCAGCTTAGTAGCGGGGGGGATGGAGACCCAGTACTTC
size: NA; V: TRBV28; J: TRBJ1-3; D: TRBD1; CDR3: CASSPYTGGSGNTIYF; DNA: TGTGCCAGCAGTCCATATACAGGGGGCTCTGGAAACACCATATATTTT
size: once; V: TRBV15; J: TRBJ2-3; D: TRBD1; CDR3: CATSGRQGAYTDTQYF; DNA: TGTGCCACCAGCGGGCGACAGGGGGCCTACACAGATACGCAGTATTTT
size: NA; V: TRBV5-1; J: TRBJ2-7; D: TRBD1; CDR3: CASSTGQVPLEQYF; DNA: TGCGCCAGCAGCACAGGACAGGTTCCCCTGGAGCAGTACTTC
size: NA; V: TRBV9; J: TRBJ2-2; D: NA; CDR3: CASNGGNTGELFF; DNA: TGTGCCAGCAATGGCGGAAACACCGGGGAGCTGTTTTTT
size: NA; V: TRBV24-1; J: TRBJ2-2; D: TRBD2; CDR3: CATSDGLAGGPVTGELFF; DNA: TGTGCCACCAGTGATGGACTAGCGGGGGGGCCGGTCACCGGGGAGCTGTTTTTT
size: NA; V: TRBV6-5; J: TRBJ1-1; D: TRBD1; CDR3: CASSYGTGSTEAFF; DNA: TGTGCCAGCAGTTACGGGACAGGGTCGACTGAAGCTTTCTTT
size: NA; V: TRBV5-1; J: TRBJ2-7; D: TRBD2; CDR3: CASSLAAGVRYEQYF; DNA: TGCGCCAGCAGCTTGGCTGCGGGAGTTAGGTACGAGCAGTACTTC